The clone carrying this T cell receptor (beta chain) showed up just once. The CDR3 contains 16 residues. V lost 3 bases and J lost 1, with 16 bases in between. Per the germline V gene, CDR1 is DFQATT and CDR2 is SNEGSKA (reference sequence). The sample belongs to a study of blood T cell repertoires in COVID-19. Study details: COVID-19 samples collected from the United States, Italy and Spain covered acute and convalescent phases. T cells, B-cell-depleted T cells, or PBMCs supplied cDNA or gDNA.

The table came from immunoSEQ multiplex PCR; TCRdb's copy has only in-frame clones and leaves some out. The sample lists over 85,000 clones, around four fifths occurring once. Sequencing input: peripheral blood. This chain joins TRBV20-1 and TRBJ2-1; a weak D match, TRBD2 (7 bases). This sequence originates from a man in his fifties or sixties with active or convalescent COVID-19. This chain's CDR3 is CSASLGGRGSYNEQFF. The CDR3 nucleotides read TGCAGTGCTAGTTTGGGAGGGAGGGGGTCCTACAATGAGCAGTTCTTC.